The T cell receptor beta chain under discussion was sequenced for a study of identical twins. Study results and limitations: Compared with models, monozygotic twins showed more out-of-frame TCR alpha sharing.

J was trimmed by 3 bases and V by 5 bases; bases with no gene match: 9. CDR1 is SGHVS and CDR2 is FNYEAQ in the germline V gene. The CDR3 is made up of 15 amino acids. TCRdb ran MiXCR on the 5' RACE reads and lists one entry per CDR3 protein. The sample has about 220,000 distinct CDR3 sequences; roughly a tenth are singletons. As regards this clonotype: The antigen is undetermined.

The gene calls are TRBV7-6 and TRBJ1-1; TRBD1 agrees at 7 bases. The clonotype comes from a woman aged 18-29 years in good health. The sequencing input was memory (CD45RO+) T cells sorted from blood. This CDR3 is CASSPQTGIHTEAFF. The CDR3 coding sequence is TGTGCCAGCAGCCCGCAGACAGGGATCCACACTGAAGCTTTCTTT.